This T cell receptor beta chain was captured in a study of cytomegalovirus exposure and HLA in healthy donors. Study results and limitations: Some V segments, TRBV6-2 and TRBV6-3 among them, were indistinguishable and were therefore excluded.

PCR was performed using 60 Vbeta and 13 Jbeta primers. The table came from immunoSEQ multiplex PCR; TCRdb's copy has only in-frame clones and leaves some out. Of about 180,000 clones in the sample, roughly 80% were seen once. J lost 0 bases, V lost 4 bases, and 27 bases had no gene match. The CDR3 runs to 24 residues. Germline V gives CDR1 LNHDA, CDR2 SQIVND (reference sequence). Turning to this clone: What it recognizes is unknown.

This receptor was identified in a man aged 25 to 45 in good health and CMV-seronegative. The chain carries TRBV19 and TRBJ2-1; TRBD2 matches at 10 bases. Sample: PBMCs. CDR3 sequence (DNA): TGTGCCAGTAGTACTATGGACAGGGCCATTAGGGGGCTAGCGGGAGCCCGCTCCTACAATGAGCAGTTCTTC. It yields the protein CASSTMDRAIRGLAGARSYNEQFF.